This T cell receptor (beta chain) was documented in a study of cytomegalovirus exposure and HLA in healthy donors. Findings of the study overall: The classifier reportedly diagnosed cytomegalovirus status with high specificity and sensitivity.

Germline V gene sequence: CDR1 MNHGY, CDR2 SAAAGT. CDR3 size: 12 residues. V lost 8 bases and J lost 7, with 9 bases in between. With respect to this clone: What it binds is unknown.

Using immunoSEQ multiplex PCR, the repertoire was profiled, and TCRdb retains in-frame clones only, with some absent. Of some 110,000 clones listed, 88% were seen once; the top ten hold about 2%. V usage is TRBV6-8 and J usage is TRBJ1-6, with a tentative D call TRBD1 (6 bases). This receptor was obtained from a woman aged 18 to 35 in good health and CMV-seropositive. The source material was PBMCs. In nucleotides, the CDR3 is TGTGCCAGCCGCAGGGGAAATTCACCCCTCCACTTT. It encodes CASRRGNSPLHF.